The entry below describes one T cell receptor beta chain. Antigen specificity is unknown. The CDR3 consists of 13 residues. CDR1 and CDR2 (germline): SGHRS, YFSETQ. After removal of 4 bases from V and 2 bases from J, the junction contained 2 bases not matched to a gene. Libraries were prepared by immunoSEQ multiplex PCR; TCRdb keeps only in-frame clonotypes and omits some of them. The sample carries about 400,000 clones, roughly 80% recorded once. Treatment defined: around 19 received Ad26.COV2.S at low or high dose, single or two shots; about 5 received placebo; per-sample allocation not given. Following the first vaccine or placebo injection, samples were taken on day 63. The data originate from a study of Ad26.COV2.S vaccination and SARS-CoV-2 variants. Study findings and constraints: TCR breadth and depth estimates may have understated total T cell responses.

The rearrangement uses TRBV5-1 and TRBJ2-5; 7 bases fit TRBD1. This receptor was taken from a person between 18 and 65 years old who received the Ad26.COV2.S COVID-19 vaccine or a placebo. The sample here was peripheral blood, taken in a trial of Ad26.COV2.S vaccine versus placebo. The CDR3 DNA sequence: TGCGCCAGCAGCCGGGACAGACAAGAGACCCAGTACTTC. Amino acids: CASSRDRQETQYF. Looking up the rest from reference TRBV5-1 and TRBJ2-5 gives the full variable domain: KAGVTQTPRYLIKTRGQQVTLSCSPISGHRSVSWYQQTPGQGLQFLFEYFSETQRNKGNFPGRFSGRQFSNSRSEMNVSTLELGDSALYLCASSRDRQETQYFGPGTRLLVL.